This section outlines one TCR beta chain sequence together with its context. The antigen remains unidentified. V gave up 0 bases and J gave up 4 bases, with 0 bases separating them. Germline lookup yields CDR1 ENHRY and CDR2 SYGVKD. The CDR3 loop spans 11 amino acids. These data originate in a study of vaccination effects on CD4 cells after COVID-19. Study details: Among convalescent patients, two provided samples 16 days and one week before vaccination. Study-level results: Marked clonal contraction of both clone types appeared late after vaccination.

Using immunoSEQ multiplex PCR, the repertoire was profiled, and TCRdb retains in-frame clones only, with some absent. The repertoire consists of 55,000 or so clones, with 65% to 80% occurring once and the leading ten covering about 5%. The ViraFEST assay expanded antigen-specific CD4+ T cells with viral peptide pools before sequencing. Culture lasted 10 days before CD4+ T cell isolation. The individual was infected with SARS-CoV-2 between March and December 2020, as confirmed by PCR. Serving as the negative control culture was a pool of HIV-1 Nef peptides. Each culture had half its medium swapped for IL-2 medium on days 3 and 7.

The clonotype comes from a human donor who had a prior SARS-CoV-2 infection. The sequencing here drew on CD4+ T cells from PBMCs cultured with HIV peptides, taken before COVID-19 vaccination. Stated subset: HIV-1 Nef peptide pool negative control/reference culture. This chain uses TRBV10-3 with TRBJ2-5; the D is unclear. CDR3 amino acids: CAISESETQYF. In DNA form, the CDR3 reads TGTGCCATCAGTGAGTCAGAGACCCAGTACTTC.